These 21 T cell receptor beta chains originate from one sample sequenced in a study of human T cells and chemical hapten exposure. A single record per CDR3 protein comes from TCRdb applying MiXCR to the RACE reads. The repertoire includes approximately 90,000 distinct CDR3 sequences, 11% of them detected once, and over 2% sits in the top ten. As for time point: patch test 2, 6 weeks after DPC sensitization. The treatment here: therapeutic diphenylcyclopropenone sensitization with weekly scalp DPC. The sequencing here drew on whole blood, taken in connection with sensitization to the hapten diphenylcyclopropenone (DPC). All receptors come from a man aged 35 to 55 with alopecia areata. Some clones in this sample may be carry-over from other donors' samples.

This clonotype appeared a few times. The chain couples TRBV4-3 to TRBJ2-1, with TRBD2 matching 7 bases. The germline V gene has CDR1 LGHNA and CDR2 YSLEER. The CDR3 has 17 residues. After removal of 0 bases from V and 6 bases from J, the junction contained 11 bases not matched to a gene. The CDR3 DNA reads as TGCGCCAGCAGCCAAGATAGATATGTCGGGGGGAGCAATGAGCAGTTCTTC. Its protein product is CASSQDRYVGGSNEQFF.

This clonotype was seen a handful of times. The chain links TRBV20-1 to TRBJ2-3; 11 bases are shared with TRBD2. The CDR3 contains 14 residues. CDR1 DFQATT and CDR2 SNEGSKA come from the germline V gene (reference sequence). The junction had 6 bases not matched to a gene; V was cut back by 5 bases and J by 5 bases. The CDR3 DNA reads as TGCAGTGCTTTTAGCGGGAGGGCCGGAGATACGCAGTATTTT. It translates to CSAFSGRAGDTQYF.

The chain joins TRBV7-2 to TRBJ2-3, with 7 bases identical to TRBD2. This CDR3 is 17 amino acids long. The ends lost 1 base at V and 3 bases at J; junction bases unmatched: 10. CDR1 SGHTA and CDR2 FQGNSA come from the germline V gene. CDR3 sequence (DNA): TGTGCCAGCAGCTTAGGAGGCGGGAGAACGGGTACAGATACGCAGTATTTT. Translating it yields CASSLGGGRTGTDTQYF.

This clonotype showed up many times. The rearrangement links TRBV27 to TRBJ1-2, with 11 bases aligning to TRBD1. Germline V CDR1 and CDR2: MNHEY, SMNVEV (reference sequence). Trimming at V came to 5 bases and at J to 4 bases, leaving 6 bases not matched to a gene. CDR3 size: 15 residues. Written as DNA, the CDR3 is TGTGCCAGCAGTCTACGGACAGGGGGCGCCTATGGCTACACCTTC. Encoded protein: CASSLRTGGAYGYTF.

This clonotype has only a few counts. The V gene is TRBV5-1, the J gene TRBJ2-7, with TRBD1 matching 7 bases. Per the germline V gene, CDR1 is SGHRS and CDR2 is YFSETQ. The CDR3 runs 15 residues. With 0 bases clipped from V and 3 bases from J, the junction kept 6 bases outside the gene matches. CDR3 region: CASSLAGTEIYEQYF. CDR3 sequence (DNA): TGCGCCAGCAGCTTGGCCGGGACAGAGATCTACGAGCAGTACTTC.

The CDR3 sequence: CSVETERAGLYEQYF. In DNA form, the CDR3 reads TGCAGCGTTGAAACGGAACGTGCAGGCCTTTACGAGCAGTACTTC. The chain links TRBV29-1 to TRBJ2-7; D gene uncertain. V gave up 2 bases and J gave up 4 bases, with 18 bases separating them. Germline V lookup: CDR1 SQVTM, CDR2 ANQGSEA. CDR3 length: 15 residues.

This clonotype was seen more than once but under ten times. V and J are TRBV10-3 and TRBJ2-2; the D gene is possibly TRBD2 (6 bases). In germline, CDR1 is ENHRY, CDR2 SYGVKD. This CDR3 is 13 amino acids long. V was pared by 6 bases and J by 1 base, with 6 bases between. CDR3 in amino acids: CAISGRNTGELFF. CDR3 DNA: TGTGCCATCAGCGGGAGGAACACCGGGGAGCTGTTTTTT.

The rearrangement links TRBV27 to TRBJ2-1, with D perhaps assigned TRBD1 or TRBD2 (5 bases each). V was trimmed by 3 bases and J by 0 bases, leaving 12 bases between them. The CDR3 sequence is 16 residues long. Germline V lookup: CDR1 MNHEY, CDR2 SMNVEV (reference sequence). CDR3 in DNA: TGTGCCAGCAGTTTCGGGGCACCTCTCTCCTACAATGAGCAGTTCTTC. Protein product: CASSFGAPLSYNEQFF.

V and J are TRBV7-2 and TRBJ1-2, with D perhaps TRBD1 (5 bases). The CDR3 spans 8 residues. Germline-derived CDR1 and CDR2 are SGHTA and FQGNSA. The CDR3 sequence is CVAGGYTF. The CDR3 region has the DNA TGTGTGGCAGGGGGCTACACCTTC.

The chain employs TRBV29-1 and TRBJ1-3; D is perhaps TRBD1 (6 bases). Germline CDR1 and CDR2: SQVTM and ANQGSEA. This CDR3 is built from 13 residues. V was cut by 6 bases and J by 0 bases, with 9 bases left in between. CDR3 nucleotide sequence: TGCAGCGTGTGGACAGACTCTGGAAACACCATATATTTT. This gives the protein CSVWTDSGNTIYF.

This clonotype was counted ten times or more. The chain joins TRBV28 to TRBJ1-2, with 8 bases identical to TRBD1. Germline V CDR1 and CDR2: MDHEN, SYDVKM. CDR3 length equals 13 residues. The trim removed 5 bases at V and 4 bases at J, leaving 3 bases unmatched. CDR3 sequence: CASSGGQVYGYTF. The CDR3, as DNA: TGTGCCAGCAGTGGGGGACAGGTCTATGGCTACACCTTC.

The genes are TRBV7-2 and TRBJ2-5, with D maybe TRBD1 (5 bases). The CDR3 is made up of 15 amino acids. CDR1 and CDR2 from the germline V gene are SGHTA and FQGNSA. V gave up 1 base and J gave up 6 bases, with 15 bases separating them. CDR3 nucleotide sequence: TGTGCCAGCAGCTTAGGATGGGGCGACGTGCAGACCCAGTACTTC. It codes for CASSLGWGDVQTQYF.

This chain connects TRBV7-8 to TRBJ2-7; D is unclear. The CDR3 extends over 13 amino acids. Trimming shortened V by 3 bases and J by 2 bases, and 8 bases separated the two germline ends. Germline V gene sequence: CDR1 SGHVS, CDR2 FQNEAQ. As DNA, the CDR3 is TGTGCCAGCAGCTTGGGGTCGCCCTACGAGCAGTACGTC. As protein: CASSLGSPYEQYV.

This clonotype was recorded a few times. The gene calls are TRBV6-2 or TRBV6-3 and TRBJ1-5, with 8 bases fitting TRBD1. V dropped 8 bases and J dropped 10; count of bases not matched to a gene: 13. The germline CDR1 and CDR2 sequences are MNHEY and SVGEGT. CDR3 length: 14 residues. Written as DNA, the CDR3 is TGTGCCAGCGGCTCAGGGGGCGCTACCCTTCCCCAGCATTTT. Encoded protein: CASGSGGATLPQHF.

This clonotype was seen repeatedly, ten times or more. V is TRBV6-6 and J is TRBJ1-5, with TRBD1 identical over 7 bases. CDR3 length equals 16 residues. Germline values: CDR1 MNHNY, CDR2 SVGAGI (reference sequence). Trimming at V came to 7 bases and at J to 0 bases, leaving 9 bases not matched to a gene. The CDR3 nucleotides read TGTGCCAGCAATTTCCGACAGGGCATTAGCAATCAGCCCCAGCATTTT. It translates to CASNFRQGISNQPQHF.

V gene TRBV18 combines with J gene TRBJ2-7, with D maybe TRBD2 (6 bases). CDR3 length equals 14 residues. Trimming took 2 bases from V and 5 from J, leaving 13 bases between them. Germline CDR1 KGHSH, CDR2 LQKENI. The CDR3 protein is CASSPFGGMNEQYF. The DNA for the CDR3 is TGTGCCAGCTCACCATTTGGGGGGATGAACGAGCAGTACTTC.

In DNA, the CDR3 is TGTGCCATCAGCCACCGCCCCGGGACAGGGGGCGCGGAGACCCAGTACTTC. It encodes CAISHRPGTGGAETQYF. The chain is built from TRBV10-3 and TRBJ2-5; 12 bases are a match to TRBD1. The germline V gene encodes CDR1 ENHRY and CDR2 SYGVKD. The ends lost 6 bases at V and 5 bases at J; junction bases unmatched: 13. This CDR3 is 17 amino acids long.

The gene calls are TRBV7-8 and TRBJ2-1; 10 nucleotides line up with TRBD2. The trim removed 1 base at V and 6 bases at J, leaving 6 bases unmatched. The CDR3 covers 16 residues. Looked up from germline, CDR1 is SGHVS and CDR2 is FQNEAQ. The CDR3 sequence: CASSLDPSGRRNEQFF. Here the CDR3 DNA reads TGTGCCAGCAGCTTAGACCCTAGCGGGAGACGCAATGAGCAGTTCTTC.

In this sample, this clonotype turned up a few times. The CDR3 region is CASSQHSFYEQYF. The DNA of the CDR3 is TGTGCCAGCAGCCAGCATAGTTTCTACGAGCAGTACTTC. This chain joins TRBV14 and TRBJ2-7; D is undetermined. CDR3 length equals 13 residues. V lost 3 bases, J lost 3 bases, and 9 bases lay in between. Germline CDR1 is SGHDN and CDR2 is FVKESK.

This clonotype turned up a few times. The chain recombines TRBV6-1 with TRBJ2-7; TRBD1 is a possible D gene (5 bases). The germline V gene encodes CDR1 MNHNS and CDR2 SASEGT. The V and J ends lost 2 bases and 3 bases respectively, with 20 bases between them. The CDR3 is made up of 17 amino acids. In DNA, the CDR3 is TGTGCCAGCAGTGAATTTGGGGTGATTGACAGTTACTACGAGCAGTACGTC. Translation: CASSEFGVIDSYYEQYV.

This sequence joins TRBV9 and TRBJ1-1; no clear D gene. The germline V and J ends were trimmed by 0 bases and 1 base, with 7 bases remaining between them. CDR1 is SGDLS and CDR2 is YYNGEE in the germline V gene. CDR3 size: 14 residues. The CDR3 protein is CASSVDLGNTEAFF. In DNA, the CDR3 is TGTGCCAGCAGCGTAGATTTGGGGAACACTGAAGCTTTCTTT.